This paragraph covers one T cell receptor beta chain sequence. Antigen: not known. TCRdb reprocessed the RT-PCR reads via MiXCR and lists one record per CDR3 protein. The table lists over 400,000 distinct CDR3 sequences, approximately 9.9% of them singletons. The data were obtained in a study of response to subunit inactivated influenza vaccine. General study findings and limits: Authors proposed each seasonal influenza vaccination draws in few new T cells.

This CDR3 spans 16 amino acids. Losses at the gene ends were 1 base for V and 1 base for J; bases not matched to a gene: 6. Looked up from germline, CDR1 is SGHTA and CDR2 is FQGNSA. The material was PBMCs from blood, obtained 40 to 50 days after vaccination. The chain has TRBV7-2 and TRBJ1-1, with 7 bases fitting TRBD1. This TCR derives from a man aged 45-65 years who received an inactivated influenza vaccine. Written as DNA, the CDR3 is TGTGCCAGCAGCTTAGACGGACAGGTAACGAACACTGAAGCTTTCTTT. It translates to CASSLDGQVTNTEAFF.